The source of this T cell receptor (beta chain) is a study of beta chain features in type 1 diabetes. Study conclusions and caveats: Reduced insertions and increased deletions marked VDJ junctions in type 1 diabetes patients. People with Type 1 diabetes carried modestly yet significantly shorter TCRB CDR3s in all four CD4+ subsets.

CDR3 length: 14 amino acids. V lost 4 bases to trimming and J lost 4 bases, with 11 bases between them. CDR1 is SGHRS, CDR2 YFSETQ, per germline. Of note for this clone: Its antigen remains unidentified.

The sequenced template was cDNA made from the entire isolated RNA. Assay: immunoSEQ multiplex PCR; the TCRdb copy retains only in-frame clones and omits some. The sample gives just over 15,000 clones, around two thirds of which show up once; roughly 2.7% is in the top ten. The sequencing input was Tregs from blood. The rearrangement uses TRBV5-1 and TRBJ2-2; tentatively, D is TRBD2 (7 bases). This TCR came from a man aged 30 to 45 with type 1 diabetes. The CDR3 DNA reads as TGCGCCAGCAGCGGGGGGGCCGTCACCGGGGAGCTGTTTTTT. Amino acid sequence: CASSGGAVTGELFF.